The subject of this entry is one T cell receptor beta chain. The antigen it recognizes is unknown. No much larger clone is present one base from it, and per-base qualities are unavailable. The immunoSEQ hsTCRB v3.0 assay was used at survey level resolution to sequence the TRB variable region. The target sequencing depth for TRB was about 35,000-50,000 T-cell genomes per sample. Pooled TRB libraries were sequenced on an Illumina MiSeq with a v3 150-cycle kit. The published analysis was carried out like this. Analysis of repertoires was carried out in R inside a reproducible Nextflow workflow spanning QC, data transformation and analysis. Custom analyses were implemented in LymphoSeq2, an R package for AIRR-Seq data exploration. Several samples that produced fewer than 5000 total TRB sequences were removed, so 200 or so HIV repertoires were analyzed. Of the roughly 180 retained HIV repertoires, almost 60 were collected before and roughly 130 after ART initiation. Each repertoire was downsampled to 5000 TRB nucleotide sequences, and summary statistics were averaged across 100 downsampling iterations. The analysis kept only TRB sequences whose CDR3 regions were at least seven amino acids long. Two measures captured diversity: a Shannon entropy-derived clonality score and the Gini coefficient. In the repertoire networks, any two of the top 5000 CDR3 amino acid sequences were connected whenever the two sequences differed by an edit distance of one. Antigen specificity groups and MHC restriction were predicted for TRB CDR3 amino acid sequences with GLIPH2. To flag known CMV, EBV, HIV or tissue antigen associations, CDR3 amino acid sequences were matched against VDJdb and McPAS-TCR. Pre-ART, post-ART and control groups were compared with Wilcoxon signed-rank tests and Holm-Bonferroni correction. TCRdb carries this immuneACCESS record with in-frame sequences only. Its versions omit some clonotypes, under half of them owing to an unresolved V gene in the studies checked, with the rest unexplained. That table supplies the V and J calls and clone size; D and trimming were determined from the DNA. The sample profile shows tens of thousands of clones; roughly 85% of them were found once. Around 9.5% of the sample rests with the top ten.

From cysteine to phenylalanine, the CDR3 is 14 amino acids long. Of the read, only the CDR3 DNA is kept; its 42 bases are in frame from base 1. Trimming takes 4 bases off V and 5 bases off J; junction bases not matched to a gene: 6. CDR1 and CDR2 were assigned from the germline V gene as SGHRS and YFSETQ. Inclusion was restricted to participants for whom at least one PBMC sample before ART initiation and at least two post-ART samples were available. Treatment was received in the United States of America by all participants with HIV. Before DNA extraction, cryopreserved samples containing roughly 1-11 million PBMC were thawed and washed. At the time of the earliest PBMC sample for each participant with HIV, ages ranged from roughly 23 to 60 years. PBMC samples from each participant spanned 1-4 timepoints before ART initiation and 2-8 timepoints after ART initiation, with a median of 7 samples. Serial HIV viral load, CD4+ T-cell count, ART history and demographic data were obtained for every participant. Genomic DNA was extracted from unsorted PBMC with a Qiagen kit on a QIAcube, processed in batches of 12 samples.

This entry belongs to a study of long-term antiretroviral therapy in people with HIV (dated by TCRdb to the early 2020s). About the investigation overall: The earliest samples were collected about a decade before the 2015 WHO recommendation for immediate ART, when ART was typically delayed until CD4 counts fell. A retrospective serial study tested whether changes in peripheral blood TRB repertoire composition and diversity were associated with ART initiation and durable HIV suppression. Among the 25 to 35 participants with HIV, eleven were female. From some 33 adults with confirmed HIV infection, the cohort provided 150 to 200 cryopreserved PBMC samples, gathered serially across a mean of around six years (range 1-12). No cross-contamination during QIAcube processing was seen in test extractions of a monoclonal T-cell line run alongside a few dozen polyclonal samples.

The investigation overall reported the following: Because pre-ART samples had limited cell numbers, profiling was done on unsorted PBMC rather than on sorted CD4+ and CD8+ T cells. Inferences about post-ART repertoire changes were limited because no data were available on ART adherence, viral resistance or therapy changes. Expanded TRB clones identified before ART initiation dominated the repertoire across all time points, though the dominance fluctuated and decreased in many PLHIV after ART. Limited PBMC availability meant only the TCR beta chain was sequenced, without alpha chain pairing. Starting ART was linked to a significant rise in TRB diversity, yet even after long-term ART the diversity remained significantly lower than in transplant donor controls. CDR3 length ranges in HIV repertoires were narrower than in controls, and network structure suggested an antigen-experienced repertoire with only a slight naive shift after ART. The samples span the years 2004 to 2017, and the ART regimens used at that time may not be as effective as current regimens.

This chain is built from TRBV5-1 and TRBJ2-3, with 8 central nucleotides matching TRBD1. This specimen was unsorted PBMCs, taken 2.3 years after starting antiretroviral therapy. This TCR was sampled from a man aged 35-49 years with HIV. The DNA reads TGCGCCAGCAGCAAGCAGGGGGCGAGAGATACGCAGTATTTT. Its protein is CASSKQGARDTQYF.